This T cell receptor (beta chain) was recovered during a study of sequential checkpoint blockade in melanoma. For the study at large: Each arm's sequence ended with maintenance nivolumab. Matched biopsies came pretreatment and at week 13 for approximately 21 patients.

CDR3 length equals 14 residues. V gave up 5 bases and J gave up 4 bases, with 11 bases separating them. The germline gives CDR1 SSHAT, CDR2 FNYEAQ (reference sequence). As to treatment: randomized to nivolumab then ipilimumab (arm A) or the reverse (arm B). No patient had prior DNA-damaging chemotherapy. The sample holds many counts of this clone. Its cognate antigen is unknown. Assay: immunoSEQ multiplex PCR; the TCRdb copy retains only in-frame clones and omits some. The sample consists of 4,000 to 5,000 clones, 20% to 25% of them appearing once. Study outcomes and limitations: Pretreatment TIL clonality tracked with response in the nivolumab-first arm.

This clonotype was sampled from a human donor with melanoma. The input for sequencing was tumor tissue (inferred from file names), taken from a patient given nivolumab and ipilimumab in sequence. The chain has TRBV7-7 and TRBJ2-2, with unresolved D. This chain's CDR3 is CASSPLLSTGELFF. As DNA, the CDR3 is TGTGCCAGCAGCCCCCTCTTATCCACCGGGGAGCTGTTTTTT.